What follows are 26 T cell receptor beta chains derived from one specimen sequenced in a study of cytomegalovirus exposure and HLA in healthy donors. Profiled with immunoSEQ multiplex PCR; TCRdb holds only in-frame clones, not every one. The sample has 100,000 to 150,000 clones; around 88% are singletons. Sequenced material: PBMCs. The receptors shown here come from a young man in good health and CMV-seronegative.

The V call is TRBV7-2, the J call TRBJ1-1; tentative D call: TRBD1 (5 bases). CDR1 is SGHTA and CDR2 is FQGNSA in the germline V gene. With 5 bases removed from V and 3 bases from J, the gap between germline ends came to 19 bases. The CDR3 has 16 amino acids. In nucleotides, the CDR3 is TGTGCCAGCAGCCCAAGACAGTCCGGAGGGGACACTGAAGCTTTCTTT. It is translated as CASSPRQSGGDTEAFF.

The J gene is TRBJ1-2, the V gene TRBV19, with 7 bases aligning to TRBD1. The CDR3 is 13 residues long. The germline CDR1 and CDR2 sequences are LNHDA and SQIVND (reference sequence). J gave up 8 bases and V 7 bases, and 10 bases lay outside the gene matches. The DNA for the CDR3 is TGTGCCAGTACGGGACAGTCCCGTGGGGGCTACACCTTC. Residues: CASTGQSRGGYTF.

V gene TRBV28 combines with J gene TRBJ2-4, with 8 bases fitting TRBD1. The CDR3 contains 15 residues. Germline CDR1 reads MDHEN; CDR2 reads SYDVKM. Germline trimming cut 5 bases from V and 2 bases from J; bases unmatched to any gene: 5. Here the CDR3 reads CASSLTGGTKNIQYF. The CDR3 DNA reads as TGTGCCAGCAGTCTAACAGGGGGGACCAAAAACATTCAGTACTTC. The full variable domain, rest sourced from reference TRBV28 and TRBJ2-4, is DVKVTQSSRYLVKRTGEKVFLECVQDMDHENMFWYRQDPGLGLRLIYFSYDVKMKEKGDIPEGYSVSREKKERFSLILESASTNQTSMYLCASSLTGGTKNIQYFGAGTRLSVL.

This chain uses TRBV28 with TRBJ1-1; 11 nucleotides align to TRBD1. The germline V gene encodes CDR1 MDHEN and CDR2 SYDVKM. Trimming took 6 bases from V and 3 from J; bases not matched to a gene: 12. The CDR3 covers 17 residues. The CDR3 spells CASSQRTGGDRDTEAFF. The CDR3 DNA follows: TGTGCCAGCAGCCAAAGGACAGGGGGCGATCGGGACACTGAAGCTTTCTTT. The full variable domain, with the rest looked up from reference TRBV28 and TRBJ1-1, is DVKVTQSSRYLVKRTGEKVFLECVQDMDHENMFWYRQDPGLGLRLIYFSYDVKMKEKGDIPEGYSVSREKKERFSLILESASTNQTSMYLCASSQRTGGDRDTEAFFGQGTRLTVV.

The chain employs TRBV6-5 and TRBJ2-5; 9 bases align to TRBD2. The CDR3 loop spans 14 amino acids. With V trimmed by 6 bases and J by 5 bases, 7 bases remained unmatched. Germline loops: CDR1 MNHEY, CDR2 SVGAGI. The CDR3 bases are TGTGCCAGCAGGCTAGCGGGAAGGGGGGAGACCCAGTACTTC. Translated, it gives CASRLAGRGETQYF.

The chain uses TRBV28 and TRBJ2-7; 7 bases are shared with TRBD1. Unmatched junction bases numbered 8, after V lost 2 bases and J lost 4 bases. There are 15 residues in the CDR3. CDR1 and CDR2 (germline): MDHEN, SYDVKM. CDR3 amino acids: CASSLSRQGLYEQYF. The DNA of the CDR3 is TGTGCCAGCAGTTTAAGTAGACAGGGATTATACGAGCAGTACTTC.

The chain carries TRBV18 and TRBJ2-1; a weak D match, TRBD1 (7 bases). Trimming stripped 4 bases from V and 8 bases from J, with 24 bases between. CDR1 and CDR2 (germline): KGHSH, LQKENI. The CDR3 consists of 17 residues. CDR3 DNA: TGTGCCAGCTCACGGCCCCCACCGGGGGCAGGGGGACATGAGCAGTTCTTC. Residues: CASSRPPPGAGGHEQFF.

The chain joins TRBV11-2 to TRBJ2-4; TRBD2 is a possible D gene (6 bases). CDR1 is SGHAT and CDR2 is FQNNGV in the germline V gene. With 3 bases removed from V and 6 bases from J, the gap between germline ends came to 9 bases. The CDR3 is 13 residues long. In DNA form, the CDR3 reads TGTGCCAGCAGCTTCACCGGGAGAAACATTCAGTACTTC. It codes for CASSFTGRNIQYF.

The gene calls are TRBV27 and TRBJ1-1; 7 nucleotides agree with TRBD1. V was pared by 5 bases and J by 0 bases, with 6 bases of the junction left unmatched. This CDR3 is 15 amino acids long. CDR1 and CDR2 from the germline V gene are MNHEY and SMNVEV (reference sequence). The CDR3 nucleotides read TGTGCCAGCAGTCCAGGGGGGAGAGTGAACACTGAAGCTTTCTTT. This encodes CASSPGGRVNTEAFF.

The CDR3 sequence: CASSQETSGRPNSYEQYF. The CDR3 coding sequence is TGTGCCAGCAGCCAGGAGACTAGCGGGAGGCCTAACTCCTACGAGCAGTACTTC. This chain joins TRBV4-2 and TRBJ2-7; TRBD2 aligns across 13 bases. With 3 bases clipped from V and 0 bases from J, the junction kept 8 bases outside the gene matches. The CDR3 consists of 18 residues. From germline, CDR1 is LGHNA and CDR2 YNFKEQ.

V usage is TRBV11-2 and J usage is TRBJ2-7, with 10 bases fitting TRBD1. The CDR3 runs 18 residues. Per the germline V gene, CDR1 is SGHAT and CDR2 is FQNNGV. J was trimmed by 5 bases and V by 7 bases; bases with no gene match: 20. CDR3 coding DNA: TGTGCCAGCACCCCTGCGCCTTTTCTGGGACAGGGGATGCACGAGCAGTACTTC. Protein sequence: CASTPAPFLGQGMHEQYF.

V is TRBV6-5 and J is TRBJ1-4, with a tentative D call TRBD1 (5 bases). The V gene lost 6 bases and the J gene lost 5 bases, with 16 bases spanning the gap. This CDR3 has 15 amino acids. Germline CDR1 MNHEY, CDR2 SVGAGI. The CDR3 sequence is CASRTGTGRNEKLFF. CDR3 bases: TGTGCCAGCAGGACTGGGACCGGGAGGAATGAAAAACTGTTTTTT.

The V call is TRBV10-3, the J call TRBJ1-2; a possible D gene is TRBD1 (6 bases). Germline loops: CDR1 ENHRY, CDR2 SYGVKD. Deletions cut 3 bases from V and 5 bases from J, with 10 bases between. The CDR3 is 13 amino acids. Here the CDR3 DNA reads TGTGCCATCAGTGACGGCAGGGGATATGGCTACACCTTC. As protein: CAISDGRGYGYTF.

V is TRBV6-1 and J is TRBJ1-1; D is uncertain. This CDR3 is 13 amino acids long. With 7 bases removed from V and 1 base from J, the gap between germline ends came to 10 bases. CDR1 and CDR2 (germline): MNHNS, SASEGT. The chain's CDR3 is CASTEEANTEAFF. Written as DNA, the CDR3 is TGTGCCAGCACAGAGGAGGCGAACACTGAAGCTTTCTTT.

This rearrangement joins TRBV28 to TRBJ2-6; TRBD1 matches 8 bases. The germline V gene has CDR1 MDHEN and CDR2 SYDVKM. The CDR3 is 16 amino acids. Unmatched junction bases numbered 6, after V lost 5 bases and J lost 3 bases. The CDR3 loop is CASSAHTGGGANVLTF. CDR3 coding DNA: TGTGCCAGCAGTGCACACACAGGGGGTGGGGCCAACGTCCTGACTTTC. Variable domain in full (rest from reference TRBV28 and TRBJ2-6): DVKVTQSSRYLVKRTGEKVFLECVQDMDHENMFWYRQDPGLGLRLIYFSYDVKMKEKGDIPEGYSVSREKKERFSLILESASTNQTSMYLCASSAHTGGGANVLTFGAGSRLTVL.

In its sample, this clone was seen a few times. The CDR3 nucleotides are TGTGCCACCAGGGCGGTTAATGAAAAACTGTTTTTT. Translation: CATRAVNEKLFF. The chain joins TRBV25-1 to TRBJ1-4; weak D call: TRBD1 (5 bases). The CDR3 loop spans 12 amino acids. Trimming took 10 bases from V and 4 from J, leaving 10 bases between them. From germline, CDR1 is MGHDK and CDR2 SYGVNS.

The V and J genes are TRBV5-1 and TRBJ2-5; 9 bases are shared with TRBD2. J gave up 1 base and V 2 bases, and 6 bases lay outside the gene matches. This CDR3 spans 16 amino acids. CDR1 is SGHRS, CDR2 YFSETQ, per germline. CDR3 loop: CASSLSASGAQETQYF. The CDR3 coding sequence is TGCGCCAGCAGCTTATCGGCTAGCGGGGCCCAAGAGACCCAGTACTTC.

This clone appeared a single time. This rearrangement joins TRBV29-1 to TRBJ2-1, with a possible D match to TRBD2 (6 bases). V lost 6 bases and J lost 0, with 9 bases in between. In germline, CDR1 is SQVTM, CDR2 ANQGSEA. CDR3 length: 13 amino acids. CDR3 DNA: TGCAGCGTGGGACTCAGCTCCTACAATGAGCAGTTCTTC. This translates into CSVGLSSYNEQFF.

This clone was counted a few times. The chain combines TRBV5-1 with TRBJ1-1; D is uncertain. The CDR3 covers 13 residues. CDR1 SGHRS and CDR2 YFSETQ come from the germline V gene. V lost 1 base, J lost 6 bases, and 10 bases lay in between. The CDR3 is CASSLWPMAEAFF. CDR3 sequence (DNA): TGCGCCAGCAGCTTGTGGCCGATGGCTGAAGCTTTCTTT.

This chain uses TRBV29-1 with TRBJ2-5, with D possibly TRBD1 on 6 matching bases. The CDR3 extends over 13 amino acids. V gave up 7 bases and J gave up 2 bases, with 14 bases separating them. The germline V gene has CDR1 SQVTM and CDR2 ANQGSEA. CDR3 DNA: TGCAGCGCCGAGACAGGATTTCAAGAGACCCAGTACTTC. It encodes CSAETGFQETQYF. Full variable domain (remainder filled in from reference TRBV29-1 and TRBJ2-5): SAVISQKPSRDICQRGTSLTIQCQVDSQVTMMFWYRQQPGQSLTLIATANQGSEATYESGFVIDKFPISRPNLTFSTLTVSNMSPEDSSIYLCSAETGFQETQYFGPGTRLLVL.

In this sample, this clone turned up once. The rearrangement links TRBV28 to TRBJ1-4, with D maybe TRBD1 (6 bases). V was pared by 5 bases and J by 8 bases, with 15 bases between. The CDR3 covers 14 residues. CDR1 and CDR2 (germline): MDHEN, SYDVKM. The CDR3 DNA follows: TGTGCCAGCAGTGCACCAGGGGTTTGGGAAAAACTGTTTTTT. Residues: CASSAPGVWEKLFF.

The V call is TRBV14, the J call TRBJ2-1; possible D gene TRBD1, 6 bases. CDR1 is SGHDN and CDR2 is FVKESK in the germline V gene. Trimming took 4 bases from V and 5 from J, leaving 18 bases between them. The CDR3 is 16 amino acids. CDR3 nucleotides: TGTGCCAGCAGCCTCCGACAGGAACGAATTAACAATGAGCAGTTCTTC. Its protein product is CASSLRQERINNEQFF.

The V gene is TRBV7-2, the J gene TRBJ2-5; 10 positions agree with TRBD2. Germline V gene lookup returns CDR1 SGHTA and CDR2 FQGNSA. This CDR3 has 15 residues. V was pared by 8 bases and J by 5 bases, with 11 bases of the junction left unmatched. CDR3 DNA: TGTGCCAGCGGCGCTAGCGGGGGCCTCGGGGAGACCCAGTACTTC. The encoded protein is CASGASGGLGETQYF.

The chain is built from TRBV29-1 and TRBJ2-1; TRBD1 agrees at 7 bases. Germline V gene lookup returns CDR1 SQVTM and CDR2 ANQGSEA. V lost 8 bases and J lost 7; bases outside the gene matches: 8. This CDR3 contains 12 residues. The CDR3 bases are TGCAGCACCCGGACAGGCTTTAATGAGCAGTTCTTC. This sequence encodes CSTRTGFNEQFF.

The chain uses TRBV7-6 and TRBJ1-1; unclear D gene. CDR3 length equals 14 residues. CDR1 SGHVS and CDR2 FNYEAQ come from the germline V gene. V was shortened by 4 bases and J by 2 bases, with 11 bases between the two germline ends. CDR3 coding DNA: TGTGCCAGCAGCTCAGGCCTGACCAACACTGAAGCTTTCTTT. Protein: CASSSGLTNTEAFF.

The V gene is TRBV5-1, the J gene TRBJ2-7; D call uncertain. CDR3 length: 11 amino acids. The germline V and J ends were trimmed by 4 bases and 3 bases, with 5 bases remaining between them. CDR1 is SGHRS and CDR2 is YFSETQ in the germline V gene. CDR3: CASSDFYEQYF. The CDR3 nucleotides read TGCGCCAGCAGCGACTTCTACGAGCAGTACTTC.